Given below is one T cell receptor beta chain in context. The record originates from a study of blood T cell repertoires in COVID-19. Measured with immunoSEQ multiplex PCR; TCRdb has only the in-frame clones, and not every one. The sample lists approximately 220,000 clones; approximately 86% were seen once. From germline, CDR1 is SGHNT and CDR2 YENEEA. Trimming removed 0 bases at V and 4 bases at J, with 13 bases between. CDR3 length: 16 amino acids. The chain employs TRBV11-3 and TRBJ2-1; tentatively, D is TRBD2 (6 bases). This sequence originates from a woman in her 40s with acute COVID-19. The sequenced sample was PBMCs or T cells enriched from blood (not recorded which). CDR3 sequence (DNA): TGTGCCAGCAGCTTAGAGTCCAGCGGGCTATACAATGAGCAGTTCTTC. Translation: CASSLESSGLYNEQFF.